This T cell receptor beta chain was profiled in a study of blood T cell repertoires in COVID-19. The CDR3 runs to 14 residues. V dropped 3 bases and J dropped 2 bases, with 11 bases sitting between them. Germline-derived CDR1 and CDR2 are SGHDT and YYEEEE. Only in-frame clones appear in the TCRdb table, and some are missing; sequencing was by immunoSEQ multiplex PCR. The sample holds 200,000 to 250,000 clones, 80% to 90% seen once. Sequencing was done on a sample of peripheral blood. The receptor comes from a man aged 50 to 59 with active or convalescent COVID-19. V is TRBV5-6 and J is TRBJ2-5; D gene uncertain. CDR3 in amino acids: CASSSRLPQETQYF. CDR3 coding DNA: TGTGCCAGCAGCTCAAGACTGCCGCAAGAGACCCAGTACTTC. Supplemented by reference TRBV5-6 and TRBJ2-5, the full variable domain reads DAGVTQSPTHLIKTRGQQVTLRCSPKSGHDTVSWYQQALGQGPQFIFQYYEEEERQRGNFPDRFSGHQFPNYSSELNVNALLLGDSALYLCASSSRLPQETQYFGPGTRLLVL.